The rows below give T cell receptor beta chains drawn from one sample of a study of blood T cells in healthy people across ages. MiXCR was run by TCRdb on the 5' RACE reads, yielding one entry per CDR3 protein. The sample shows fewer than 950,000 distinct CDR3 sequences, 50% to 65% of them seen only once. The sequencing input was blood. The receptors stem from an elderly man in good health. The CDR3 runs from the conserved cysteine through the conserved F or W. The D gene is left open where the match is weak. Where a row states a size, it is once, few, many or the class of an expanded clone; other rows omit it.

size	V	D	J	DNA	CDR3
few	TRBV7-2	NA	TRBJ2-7	TGTGCCAGCAGCTCCGTGGGGAGCAGCGCCTACGAGCAGTACTTC	CASSSVGSSAYEQYF
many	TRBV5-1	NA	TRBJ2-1	TGTGCCAGCAGCTTATCTAGGGGGAATGAGCAGTTCTTC	CASSLSRGNEQFF
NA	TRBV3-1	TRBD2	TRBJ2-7	TGTGCCAGCAGCCAGACTATAAAGACTAGCGGGAGAGACTACGAGCAGTACTTC	CASSQTIKTSGRDYEQYF
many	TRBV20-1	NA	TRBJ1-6	TGCAGTGCTAGAAAACAGGGAGAGGGGAATTCACCCCTCCACTTT	CSARKQGEGNSPLHF
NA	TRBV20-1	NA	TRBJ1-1	TGCAGTGCTAGAGATTCGGTGAACACTGAAGCTTTCTTT	CSARDSVNTEAFF
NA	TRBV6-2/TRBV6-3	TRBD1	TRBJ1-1	TGTGCCAGCAGTTACTCAAGACGCCGGACAGGGAGCACTGAAGCTTTCTTT	CASSYSRRRTGSTEAFF
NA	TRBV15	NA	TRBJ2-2	TGTGCCACCAGCCCCCCCGGGACAACGAACACCGGGGAGCTGTTTTTT	CATSPPGTTNTGELFF
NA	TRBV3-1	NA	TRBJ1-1	TGTGCCAGCAGCTTCTGGACAGCTCAACACACTGAAGCTTTCTTT	CASSFWTAQHTEAFF
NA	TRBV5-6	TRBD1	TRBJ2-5	TGTGCCAGCAGCACGACAGGGTGGGAGACCCAGTACTTC	CASSTTGWETQYF
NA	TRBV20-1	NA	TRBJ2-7	TGCAGTGCTCCTAAGGGAAATGGTAATGGCTACGAGCAGTACTTC	CSAPKGNGNGYEQYF
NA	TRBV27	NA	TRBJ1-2	TGTGCCAGCAGACCCACCCGGGACACAGCTAACTATGGCTACACCTTC	CASRPTRDTANYGYTF
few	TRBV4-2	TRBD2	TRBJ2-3	TGTGCCAGCAGCCAAGAACCCCCTGCGGGAGGGGCACCTTATACGCAGTATTTT	CASSQEPPAGGAPYTQYF
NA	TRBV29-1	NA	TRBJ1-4	TGCAGCGTTGTAAGGGGTTCAAATGAAAAACTGTTTTTT	CSVVRGSNEKLFF
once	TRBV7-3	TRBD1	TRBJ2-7	TGTGCCAGCAGCCCAGGGGACAGGGGGTCCTACGAGCAGTACTTC	CASSPGDRGSYEQYF
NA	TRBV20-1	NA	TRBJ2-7	TGCAGTGCTGGGGACAACTTCCGGGGGGTCTGGGAGCAGTACTTC	CSAGDNFRGVWEQYF
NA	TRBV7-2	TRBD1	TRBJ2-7	TGTGCCAGCAGCTCAGGGACAGCAATCTACGAGCAGTACTTC	CASSSGTAIYEQYF
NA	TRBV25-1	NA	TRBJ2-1	TGTGCCAGCAGTGACATCGGAGAGAATGAGCAGTTCTTC	CASSDIGENEQFF
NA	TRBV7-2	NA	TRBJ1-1	TGTGCCAGCAGCTTAAATGGGCCGGCTAACACTGAAGCTTTCTTT	CASSLNGPANTEAFF
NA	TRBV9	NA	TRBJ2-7	TGTGCCAGCAGCGTAGGTGGGAGCGGGTCCTACGAGCAGTACTTC	CASSVGGSGSYEQYF
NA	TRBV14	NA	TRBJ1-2	TGTGCCAGCAGCCGCCGAATGGGTCAGGCTTCAGGCTACACCTTC	CASSRRMGQASGYTF
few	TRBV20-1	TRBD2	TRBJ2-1	TGCAGTGCTAGTTATGAGCGGGAGCACAATGAGCAGTTCTTC	CSASYEREHNEQFF
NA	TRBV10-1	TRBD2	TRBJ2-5	TGCGCCAGCAGTCCCGGGACTAGTGCGGAGACCCAGTACTTC	CASSPGTSAETQYF
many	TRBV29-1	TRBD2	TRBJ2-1	TGCAGCTTCTCCCCTAGCGGGAGACGCGAGCAGTTCTTC	CSFSPSGRREQFF
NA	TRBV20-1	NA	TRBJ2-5	TGCAGTGCGCTTCACGTCCAGCGGCAAGAGACCCAGTACTTC	CSALHVQRQETQYF
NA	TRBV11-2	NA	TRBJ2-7	TGTGCCAGCAGCTACAGTGGTCGGGCAGGGGCTGGGTACGAGCAGTACTTC	CASSYSGRAGAGYEQYF
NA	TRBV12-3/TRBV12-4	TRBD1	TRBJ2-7	TGTGCCAGCAGCAGGGACAGGGAGAGCTCCTACGAGCAGTACTTC	CASSRDRESSYEQYF
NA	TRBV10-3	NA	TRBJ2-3	TGTGCCATATCCACTAGCACAGATACGCAGTATTTT	CAISTSTDTQYF
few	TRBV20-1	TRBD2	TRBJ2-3	TGCAGGCCGGTCGTCGGCGGGGGGATCACAGATACGCAGTATTTT	CRPVVGGGITDTQYF
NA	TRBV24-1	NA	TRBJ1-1	TGTGCCACCAGTGATTTGAACACTGAAGCTTTCTTT	CATSDLNTEAFF
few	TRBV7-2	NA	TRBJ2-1	TGTGCCAGCAGCTTGAGGGAGACCCACAATGAGCAGTTCTTC	CASSLRETHNEQFF